The source of this TCR beta chain is a study of identical twins. Study-wide results and limits: Insertions ran lower in abundant cord blood beta clonotypes, though not in memory repertoires.

As for this clonotype: Antigen unknown.

TCRdb re-derived calls from the 5' RACE reads in MiXCR, one entry per CDR3 protein. Seen here are some 730,000 distinct CDR3 sequences, roughly 18% observed once, and the top ten hold about 12%. This CDR3 comprises 16 residues. With V trimmed by 4 bases and J by 2 bases, 9 bases remained unmatched. Per the germline V gene, CDR1 is SGHRS and CDR2 is YFSETQ. These records were also assigned to another study, of T cells expressing NK-cell markers.

Source material: PBMCs. This TCR was sampled from a woman between 18 and 29 years old in good health. The gene calls are TRBV5-1 and TRBJ2-5, with TRBD1 matching over 9 bases. CDR3 in DNA: TGCGCCAGCAGCGGCGGGGACAGGGAGCGTCAAGAGACCCAGTACTTC. This encodes CASSGGDRERQETQYF.